This is a list of T cell receptor beta chains from one sample in a study of cytomegalovirus exposure and HLA in healthy donors. The protocol was immunoSEQ multiplex PCR, while the TCRdb copy is restricted to in-frame clones and leaves out a portion. The table has 150,000 to 200,000 clones, approximately 88% seen once. The sequenced sample consisted of PBMCs. Receptor source: a man between 18 and 35 years old in good health and CMV-seropositive. CDR3s include the opening cysteine and the closing phenylalanine or tryptophan. The D gene is left open where the match is weak. The listing skips clone size in some rows; elsewhere it reads once, few, many or a size class.

>NA|TRBJ1-2|TRBD1|TRBV5-1
CASSLAGTGEYYGYTF
TGCGCCAGCAGCTTGGCCGGGACAGGAGAGTACTATGGCTACACCTTC
>NA|TRBJ1-5|NA|TRBV4-2
CASSHIGNQPQHF
TGTGCCAGCAGCCACATAGGCAATCAGCCCCAGCATTTT
>NA|TRBJ2-1|TRBD2|TRBV2
CASLIRTSRDHNEQFF
TGTGCCAGCCTCATTCGGACTAGCCGAGACCACAATGAGCAGTTCTTC
>NA|TRBJ2-1|TRBD2|TRBV7-2
CASSLEGLAGYNEQFF
TGTGCCAGCAGCTTAGAGGGACTAGCGGGCTACAATGAGCAGTTCTTC
>NA|TRBJ2-6|NA|TRBV29-1
CSVEVPSSGANVLTF
TGCAGCGTTGAAGTGCCCAGCTCTGGGGCCAACGTCCTGACTTTC
>NA|TRBJ2-7|NA|TRBV18
CASSLLGSVEAQYF
TGTGCCAGCTCCCTATTAGGTAGCGTGGAAGCGCAGTACTTC
>once|TRBJ1-1|TRBD1|TRBV5-4
CASSSLGGENTEAFF
TGTGCCAGCAGCTCGTTAGGGGGCGAAAACACTGAAGCTTTCTTT
>NA|TRBJ2-1|NA|TRBV5-1
CASSPQAGGNEQFF
TGCGCCAGCAGCCCTCAGGCAGGGGGGAATGAGCAGTTCTTC
>NA|TRBJ2-7|TRBD2|TRBV30
CAWSAPFTSGRAHEQYF
TGTGCCTGGAGTGCCCCCTTTACTAGCGGGAGGGCCCACGAGCAGTACTTC
>NA|TRBJ2-2|TRBD1|TRBV11-2
CASSGQGLGGELFF
TGTGCCAGCAGCGGACAGGGGCTTGGCGGGGAGCTGTTTTTT
>NA|TRBJ1-4|TRBD1|TRBV5-6
CASGTGGAITNEKLFF
TGTGCCAGCGGGACAGGGGGCGCGATAACTAATGAAAAACTGTTTTTT
>NA|TRBJ1-3|TRBD1|TRBV25-1
CASSGGDRASGNTIYF
TGTGCCAGCAGTGGGGGTGACAGGGCCTCTGGAAACACCATATATTTT
>once|TRBJ1-2|TRBD1|TRBV27
CASSHSQGAYPPNYGYTF
TGTGCCAGCAGTCACTCCCAGGGGGCTTACCCTCCTAACTATGGCTACACCTTC
>NA|TRBJ2-7|NA|TRBV5-6
CASSYSYEQYF
TGTGCCAGCAGTTACTCCTACGAGCAGTACTTC
>NA|TRBJ2-1|TRBD2|TRBV4-3
CASSQETSGNHNEQFF
TGCGCCAGCAGCCAAGAGACTAGCGGGAACCACAATGAGCAGTTCTTC
>NA|TRBJ2-5|NA|TRBV6-5
CASSQNAGAETQYF
TGTGCCAGCAGTCAAAACGCAGGGGCAGAGACCCAGTACTTC
>NA|TRBJ2-7|NA|TRBV5-5
CASSFGSAYEQYF
TGTGCCAGCAGCTTCGGGTCTGCCTACGAGCAGTACTTC
>few|TRBJ2-7|TRBD2|TRBV4-2
CASSQQGGDSYEQYF
TGTGCCAGCAGCCAACAGGGAGGGGATTCCTACGAGCAGTACTTC
>NA|TRBJ1-1|TRBD1|TRBV5-1
CASSLTGGTTEAFF
TGCGCCAGCAGCTTAACAGGGGGGACCACTGAAGCTTTCTTT
>once|TRBJ2-1|TRBD1|TRBV9
CASSVDGTGTEFF
TGTGCCAGCAGCGTAGACGGGACAGGGACGGAGTTCTTC